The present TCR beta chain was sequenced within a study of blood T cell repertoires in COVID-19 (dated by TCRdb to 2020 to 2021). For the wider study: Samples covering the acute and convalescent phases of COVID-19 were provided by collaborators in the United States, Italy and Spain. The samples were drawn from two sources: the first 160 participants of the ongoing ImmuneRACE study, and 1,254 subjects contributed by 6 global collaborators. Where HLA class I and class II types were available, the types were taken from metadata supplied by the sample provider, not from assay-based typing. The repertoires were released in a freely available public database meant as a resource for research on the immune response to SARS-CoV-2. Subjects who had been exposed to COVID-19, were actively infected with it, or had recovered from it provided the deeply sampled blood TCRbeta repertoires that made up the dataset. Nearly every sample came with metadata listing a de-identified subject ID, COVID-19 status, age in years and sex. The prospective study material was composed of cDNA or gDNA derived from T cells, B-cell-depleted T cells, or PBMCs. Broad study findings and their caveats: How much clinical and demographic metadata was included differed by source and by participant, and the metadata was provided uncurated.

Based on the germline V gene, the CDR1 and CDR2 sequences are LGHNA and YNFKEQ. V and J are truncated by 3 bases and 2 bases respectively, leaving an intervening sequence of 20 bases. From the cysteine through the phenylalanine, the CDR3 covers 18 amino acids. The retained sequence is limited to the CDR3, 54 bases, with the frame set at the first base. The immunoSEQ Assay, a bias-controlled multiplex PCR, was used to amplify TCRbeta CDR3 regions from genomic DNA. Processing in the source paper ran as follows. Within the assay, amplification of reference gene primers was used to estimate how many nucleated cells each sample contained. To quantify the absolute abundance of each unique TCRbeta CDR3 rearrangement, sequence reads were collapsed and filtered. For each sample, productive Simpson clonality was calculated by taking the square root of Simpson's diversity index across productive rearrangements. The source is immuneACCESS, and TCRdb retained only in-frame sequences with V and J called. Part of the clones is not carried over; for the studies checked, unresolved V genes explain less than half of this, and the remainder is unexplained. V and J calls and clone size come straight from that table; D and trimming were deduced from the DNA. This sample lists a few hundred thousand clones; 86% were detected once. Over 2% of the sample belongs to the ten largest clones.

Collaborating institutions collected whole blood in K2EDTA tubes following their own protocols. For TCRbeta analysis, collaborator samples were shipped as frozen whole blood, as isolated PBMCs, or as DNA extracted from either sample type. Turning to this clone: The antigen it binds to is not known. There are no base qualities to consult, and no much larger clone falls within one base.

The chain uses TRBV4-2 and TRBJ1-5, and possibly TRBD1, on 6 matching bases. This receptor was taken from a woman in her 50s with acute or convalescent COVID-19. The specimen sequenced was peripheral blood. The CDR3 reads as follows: CASSHPGAFRQGNQPQHF. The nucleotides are TGTGCCAGCAGCCACCCCGGGGCTTTTCGACAGGGCAATCAGCCCCAGCATTTT.